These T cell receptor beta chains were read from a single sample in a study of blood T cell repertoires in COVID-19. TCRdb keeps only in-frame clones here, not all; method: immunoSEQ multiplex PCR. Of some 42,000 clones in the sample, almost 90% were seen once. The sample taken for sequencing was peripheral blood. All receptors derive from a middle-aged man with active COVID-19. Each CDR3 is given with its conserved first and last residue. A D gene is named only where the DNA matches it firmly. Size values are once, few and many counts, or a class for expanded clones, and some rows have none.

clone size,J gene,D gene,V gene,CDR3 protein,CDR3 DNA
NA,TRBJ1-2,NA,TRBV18,CASSPSVDSLYGYTF,TGTGCCAGCTCACCATCAGTAGACAGTTTATATGGCTACACCTTC
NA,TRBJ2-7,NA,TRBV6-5,CASRPGYGGAYEQYF,TGTGCCAGCAGGCCGGGTTACGGCGGGGCCTACGAGCAGTACTTC
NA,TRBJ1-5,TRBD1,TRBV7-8,CASSPGTGNQPQHF,TGTGCCAGCAGCCCAGGGACAGGGAATCAGCCCCAGCATTTT
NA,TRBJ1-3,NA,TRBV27,CASSLSSPGAGNTIYF,TGTGCCAGCAGTTTATCTTCCCCAGGGGCTGGAAACACCATATATTTT
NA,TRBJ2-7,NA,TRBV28,CASSSGDLAIYEQYF,TGTGCCAGCAGTTCAGGGGACCTAGCCATCTACGAGCAGTACTTC
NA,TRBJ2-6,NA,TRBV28,CASSSEGSGANVLTF,TGTGCCAGCAGTTCGGAGGGGTCCGGGGCCAACGTCCTGACTTTC
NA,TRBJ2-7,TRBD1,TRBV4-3,CASSRDSGYEQYF,TGCGCCAGCAGCCGGGACAGTGGATACGAGCAGTACTTC
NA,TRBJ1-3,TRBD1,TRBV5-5,CASSGQTGTNTIYF,TGTGCCAGCAGCGGCCAGACAGGGACCAACACCATATATTTT
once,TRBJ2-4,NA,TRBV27,CASLPSTGPRWRTKNIQYF,TGTGCCAGCCTGCCATCGACAGGCCCAAGGTGGAGAACCAAAAACATTCAGTACTTC
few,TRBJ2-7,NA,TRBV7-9,CASSFAGQTYEQYF,TGTGCCAGCAGCTTTGCAGGACAGACCTACGAGCAGTACTTC
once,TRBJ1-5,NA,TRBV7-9,CASSLGQGSNQPQHF,TGTGCCAGCAGCTTAGGGCAGGGGAGCAATCAGCCCCAGCATTTT
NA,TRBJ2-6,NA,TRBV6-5,CASRLPSGANVLTF,TGTGCCAGCAGACTCCCCTCTGGGGCCAACGTCCTGACTTTC
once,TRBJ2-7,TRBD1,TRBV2,CASSGTGGPNEQYF,TGTGCCAGCAGTGGGACAGGGGGCCCCAACGAGCAGTACTTC
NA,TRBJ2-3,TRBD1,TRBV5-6,CASSLTGTGMDTQYF,TGTGCCAGCAGCTTGACCGGGACAGGGATGGATACGCAGTATTTT